The 27 T cell receptor beta chains below were found in one sample sequenced in a study of blood T cell repertoires in COVID-19 (dated by TCRdb to about 2020). Receptors were amplified or captured by the immunoSEQ multiplex PCR assay. Imported from immuneACCESS, the table was reduced by TCRdb to in-frame sequences with V and J called. These copies leave out some clones; in studies compared against another copy, an unresolved V gene accounts for under half, and the cause of the remainder is not known. This sample comprises some 260,000 clones, 88% of them detected only once. Jointly, the top ten make up 2.1% of the sample. Sequencing was carried out using peripheral blood. Every receptor here comes from a woman aged 40-49 years who had recovered from COVID-19.

The chain combines TRBV7-8 with TRBJ1-1; no clear D gene. Germline-derived CDR1 and CDR2 are SGHVS and FQNEAQ. The CDR3 is made up of 13 amino acids. V was trimmed by 1 base and J by 4 bases, leaving 7 bases between them. As DNA, the CDR3 is TGTGCCAGCAGCTTAGGGGAGGGCACTGAAGCTTTCTTT. Protein sequence: CASSLGEGTEAFF.

The chain joins TRBV6-5 to TRBJ2-3; TRBD2 is a possible D gene (5 bases). V shed 9 bases and J shed 1 base, with 11 bases lying between them. Germline loops: CDR1 MNHEY, CDR2 SVGAGI. The CDR3 runs to 13 residues. In DNA, the CDR3 is TGTGCCAGTAAGGCGGGCGGCACAGATACGCAGTATTTT. Translation gives CASKAGGTDTQYF.

The rearrangement joins TRBV28 to TRBJ2-3; possibly TRBD2 for D (6 bases). The germline V gene encodes CDR1 MDHEN and CDR2 SYDVKM. The CDR3 totals 13 residues. V dropped 8 bases and J dropped 0 bases, with 9 bases sitting between them. The CDR3 loop reads CASGAGSTDTQYF. CDR3 nucleotides: TGTGCCAGCGGGGCGGGGAGCACAGATACGCAGTATTTT.

This chain joins TRBV7-3 and TRBJ2-1; TRBD1 matches 7 bases. From germline, CDR1 is SGHTA and CDR2 FQGTGA. This CDR3 has 15 amino acids. J was trimmed by 2 bases and V by 2 bases; bases with no gene match: 3. CDR3 DNA: TGTGCCAGCAGCTTAGAGGGGGCCCCCTACAATGAGCAGTTCTTC. Translating it yields CASSLEGAPYNEQFF.

V gene TRBV19 combines with J gene TRBJ2-7, with 11 bases aligning to TRBD1. V gave up 3 bases and J gave up 1 base; unmatched junction bases: 11. The germline V gene encodes CDR1 LNHDA and CDR2 SQIVND (reference sequence). The CDR3 spans 18 residues. DNA for the CDR3: TGTGCCAGTAGTATTGTCTGGACAGGGGGCGGAGGTTCCTACGAGCAGTACTTC. It translates to CASSIVWTGGGGSYEQYF.

The CDR3 protein is CASSIRSRANEQFF. Here the CDR3 DNA reads TGTGCCAGCAGTATCCGGTCCCGCGCCAATGAGCAGTTCTTC. The V call is TRBV7-2, the J call TRBJ2-1; no clear D gene. Germline lookup yields CDR1 SGHTA and CDR2 FQGNSA. The CDR3 spans 14 residues. V lost 6 bases, J lost 6 bases, and 15 bases lay in between.

The genes are TRBV7-9 and TRBJ2-3; 13 bases are a match to TRBD2. The CDR3 covers 15 residues. Trimming removed 3 bases from V and 4 bases from J; junction bases left unmatched: 1. The germline V gene encodes CDR1 SEHNR and CDR2 FQNEAQ (reference sequence). The CDR3 DNA reads as TGTGCCAGCAGCTTTGGACTAGCGGGAGCAGATACGCAGTATTTT. It yields the protein CASSFGLAGADTQYF.

The chain carries TRBV19 and TRBJ2-2, with 7 bases identical to TRBD2. The length of the CDR3 is 17 residues. V shed 9 bases, J shed 1 base, and the junction held 14 bases outside the gene matches. CDR1 is LNHDA and CDR2 is SQIVND in the germline V gene (reference sequence). This CDR3 is CASHRSGTGGNTGELFF. Written as DNA, the CDR3 is TGTGCCAGCCACCGATCCGGGACGGGGGGGAACACCGGGGAGCTGTTTTTT.

This chain connects TRBV7-2 to TRBJ1-2; TRBD1 matches 8 bases. CDR1 and CDR2 from the germline V gene are SGHTA and FQGNSA. The CDR3 has 14 amino acids. The V segment lost 5 bases and the J segment 4 bases; nucleotides outside the gene matches: 6. CDR3 nucleotides: TGTGCCAGCAGCCGTAGACAGGGGCCCTATGGCTACACCTTC. Encoded protein: CASSRRQGPYGYTF.

The chain recombines TRBV24-1 with TRBJ1-2; TRBD1 agrees at 9 bases. This CDR3 has 15 amino acids. CDR1 and CDR2 from the germline V gene are KGHDR and SFDVKD. V trimming: 3 bases; J trimming: 6 bases; junction bases outside the gene matches: 7. The CDR3 region is CATSDHDGQGNGYTF. In nucleotides, the CDR3 is TGTGCCACCAGTGATCATGATGGACAGGGGAATGGCTACACCTTC.

The DNA for the CDR3 is TGTGCCAGCAGCCCGGACAGAGCCAAAAACATTCAGTACTTC. This gives the protein CASSPDRAKNIQYF. V gene TRBV6-5 combines with J gene TRBJ2-4, with D tentatively TRBD1 (6 bases). This CDR3 is built from 14 residues. V was trimmed by 6 bases and J by 0 bases, leaving 9 bases between them. The V gene's germline CDR1 is MNHEY and CDR2 SVGAGI.

V gene TRBV28 combines with J gene TRBJ2-7; possible D gene TRBD1, 6 bases. The CDR3 is 16 amino acids. V was shortened by 2 bases and J by 0 bases, with 14 bases between the two germline ends. Germline-derived CDR1 and CDR2 are MDHEN and SYDVKM. CDR3 bases: TGTGCCAGCAGTTTACCGACAGGTATGAGCTCCTACGAGCAGTACTTC. Translation gives CASSLPTGMSSYEQYF.

The V gene is TRBV19, the J gene TRBJ2-2; D is perhaps TRBD2 (6 bases). CDR1 is LNHDA, CDR2 SQIVND, per germline (reference sequence). V was trimmed by 6 bases and J by 3 bases, leaving 17 bases between them. The CDR3 is made up of 16 amino acids. The CDR3 DNA reads as TGTGCCAGTAGACGTGCCGGGACTTTCGACACCGGGGAGCTGTTTTTT. Translation gives CASRRAGTFDTGELFF.

The rearrangement links TRBV19 to TRBJ2-1, with D perhaps TRBD2 (6 bases). The CDR3 is made up of 15 amino acids. V lost 2 bases to trimming and J lost 4 bases, with 12 bases between them. Per the germline V gene, CDR1 is LNHDA and CDR2 is SQIVND (reference sequence). The CDR3 reads CASSITPGLYNEQFF. The DNA of the CDR3 is TGTGCCAGTAGTATAACCCCGGGACTTTACAATGAGCAGTTCTTC. The entire variable domain, with the rest obtained from reference TRBV19 and TRBJ2-1, is as follows: DGGITQSPKYLFRKEGQNVTLSCEQNLNHDAMYWYRQDPGQGLRLIYYSQIVNDFQKGDIAEGYSVSREKKESFPLTVTSAQKNPTAFYLCASSITPGLYNEQFFGPGTRLTVL.

This chain joins TRBV7-2 and TRBJ2-3, with 10 bases matching TRBD2. This CDR3 has 15 amino acids. J was trimmed by 6 bases and V by 0 bases; bases with no gene match: 3. Germline V gene sequence: CDR1 SGHTA, CDR2 FQGNSA. The CDR3 reads CASSLASGGADTQYF. The CDR3, as DNA: TGTGCCAGCAGCTTAGCGAGCGGGGGGGCTGATACGCAGTATTTT.

V usage is TRBV7-9 and J usage is TRBJ2-3, with 10 bases lining up with TRBD1. The CDR3 spans 15 residues. V was clipped by 5 bases and J by 2 bases; unmatched bases: 4. Germline V gene sequence: CDR1 SEHNR, CDR2 FQNEAQ (reference sequence). CDR3 nucleotides: TGTGCCAGCAGCCGGGGACAGGGGCTCACAGATACGCAGTATTTT. Amino acid sequence: CASSRGQGLTDTQYF.

This clone has only one observation. The chain employs TRBV6-6 and TRBJ1-2; 11 bases match TRBD1. This CDR3 contains 15 residues. Germline CDR1 and CDR2: MNHNY and SVGAGI (reference sequence). J lost 3 bases, V lost 5 bases, and 5 bases had no gene match. CDR3 DNA: TGTGCCAGCAGTCTCGGACAGGGGGCTGACTATGGCTACACCTTC. It codes for CASSLGQGADYGYTF.

V usage is TRBV30 and J usage is TRBJ1-2; maybe TRBD1 (6 bases). The CDR3 spans 13 residues. Germline V gene lookup returns CDR1 GTSNPN and CDR2 SVGIG (reference sequence). V lost 0 bases and J 8 bases, leaving 13 bases between the germline ends. CDR3: CAWSVGAGAGYTF. The DNA for the CDR3 is TGTGCCTGGAGTGTCGGGGCAGGGGCCGGCTACACCTTC.

This chain links TRBV3-1 (or the pseudogene TRBV3-2) with TRBJ2-3, with 11 positions matching TRBD2. This CDR3 is 13 amino acids long. Unmatched junction bases numbered 0, after V lost 4 bases and J lost 6 bases. CDR1 is LGHDT and CDR2 is YNNKEL in the germline V gene (reference sequence). CDR3 residues: CASSLAGGDTQYF. The CDR3 DNA reads as TGTGCCAGCAGCCTAGCGGGGGGGGATACGCAGTATTTT.

V and J are TRBV5-4 and TRBJ2-5; 7 bases agree with TRBD1. The CDR3 is 15 residues long. After removal of 3 bases from V and 5 bases from J, the junction contained 10 bases not matched to a gene. Per the germline V gene, CDR1 is SGHNT and CDR2 is YYREEE (reference sequence). The CDR3 sequence is CASSSGQERVETQYF. The CDR3 DNA follows: TGTGCCAGCAGCTCAGGACAGGAGAGGGTGGAGACCCAGTACTTC.

The chain couples TRBV4-3 to TRBJ2-7, with 8 bases aligning to TRBD1. V lost 0 bases and J lost 6; bases outside the gene matches: 13. CDR1 is LGHNA and CDR2 is YSLEER in the germline V gene. This CDR3 comprises 17 residues. The CDR3 region is CASSQDRAGTGLGEQYF. In nucleotides, the CDR3 is TGCGCCAGCAGCCAAGATAGAGCCGGGACAGGATTAGGCGAGCAGTACTTC.

This clone appeared a single time. The J gene is TRBJ2-2, the V gene TRBV6-5; no firm D call. The CDR3 extends over 13 amino acids. V shed 10 bases and J shed 7 bases, with 16 bases lying between them. Germline V gives CDR1 MNHEY, CDR2 SVGAGI. The CDR3 bases are TGTGCCACTAGGCTGTTGGGTGGCGGGGAGCTGTTTTTT. Its protein is CATRLLGGGELFF.

The chain joins TRBV30 to TRBJ1-2; weak D call: TRBD1 (5 bases). Germline assignment: CDR1 GTSNPN and CDR2 SVGIG (reference sequence). Trimming took 2 bases from V and 3 from J, leaving 10 bases between them. This CDR3 is 13 amino acids long. The CDR3 nucleotides read TGTGCCTGGAGTCCCGACAGTGACTATGGCTACACCTTC. Encoded protein: CAWSPDSDYGYTF.

This clone was observed a single time. The chain is built from TRBV7-9 and TRBJ2-5; D is possibly TRBD2 (5 bases). The CDR3 covers 14 residues. The V gene's germline CDR1 is SEHNR and CDR2 FQNEAQ (reference sequence). V lost 0 bases and J 5 bases, leaving 10 bases between the germline ends. CDR3 residues: CASSLAGVWETQYF. The CDR3 nucleotides read TGTGCCAGCAGCTTAGCCGGGGTCTGGGAGACCCAGTACTTC.

The CDR3 sequence: CASSYSPDSYGYTF. The DNA of the CDR3 is TGTGCCAGCAGTTACAGCCCTGACAGCTATGGCTACACCTTC. The chain has TRBV6-5 and TRBJ1-2; maybe TRBD1 (5 bases). Per germline, CDR1 MNHEY and CDR2 SVGAGI. V was trimmed by 2 bases and J by 4 bases, leaving 11 bases between them. CDR3 size: 14 residues.

This chain joins TRBV7-3 and TRBJ2-1; D may be TRBD2 (6 bases). Germline V gene lookup returns CDR1 SGHTA and CDR2 FQGTGA. V lost 4 bases and J 12 bases, leaving 22 bases between the germline ends. This CDR3 spans 15 amino acids. The CDR3 nucleotides read TGTGCCAGCAGCTCCGACCGGGACTCGCGTGAAGGGCAGTTCTTC. It encodes CASSSDRDSREGQFF.

The chain joins TRBV19 to TRBJ1-1, with 7 bases aligning to TRBD1. Unmatched junction bases numbered 12, after V lost 1 base and J lost 4 bases. The CDR3 extends over 17 amino acids. Germline CDR1 and CDR2: LNHDA and SQIVND (reference sequence). The CDR3 nucleotides are TGTGCCAGTAGTATAGCAATCTACAGGGGAGGTAGCACTGAAGCTTTCTTT. Residues: CASSIAIYRGGSTEAFF.